A single sample is the source of the 28 T cell receptor beta chains below, sequenced in a study of cytomegalovirus exposure and HLA in healthy donors. Both 60 Vbeta primers and 13 Jbeta primers went into the PCR. TCRdb's copy holds only in-frame clones and misses some; the assay was immunoSEQ multiplex PCR. Here the sample spans some 210,000 clones, approximately 82% being singletons. Specimen: PBMCs. These receptor sequences come from a male donor in good health and CMV-seronegative.

The chain carries TRBV27 and TRBJ2-5; 7 bases map to TRBD2. From germline, CDR1 is MNHEY and CDR2 SMNVEV (reference sequence). The CDR3 spans 15 residues. Germline trimming cut 2 bases from V and 1 base from J; bases unmatched to any gene: 4. CDR3 region: CASSLSLAAQETQYF. The CDR3 coding sequence is TGTGCCAGCAGTTTAAGCCTAGCGGCCCAAGAGACCCAGTACTTC.

The chain has TRBV12-2 and TRBJ2-3; the table calls TRBD2, which could not be checked here. TRBV12-2 counts as a pseudogene. The CDR3 extends over 16 amino acids. The CDR3 reads CASRLMREVSTDTQYF. The CDR3 DNA sequence: TGTGCAAGTCGCTTAATGCGGGAGGTCAGCACAGATACGCAGTATTTT.

The chain recombines TRBV2 with TRBJ2-7, with 7 bases aligning to TRBD2. The junction had 7 bases not matched to a gene; V was cut back by 4 bases and J by 1 base. The CDR3 totals 15 residues. Germline V gives CDR1 SNHLY, CDR2 FYNNEI. CDR3 bases: TGTGCCAGCAGTGTGGGGGGGGGACTTTCCTACGAGCAGTACTTC. Translation gives CASSVGGGLSYEQYF.

The V call is TRBV28, the J call TRBJ2-1, with unresolved D. Trimming cost V 2 bases and J 2 bases, with 10 bases left between them. Germline V gene lookup returns CDR1 MDHEN and CDR2 SYDVKM. The CDR3 totals 15 residues. The CDR3 bases are TGTGCCAGCAGTTTAAATTCCCTCCCCTACAATGAGCAGTTCTTC. It translates to CASSLNSLPYNEQFF.

The CDR3 sequence is CASSLAGNRVGGYTF. DNA for the CDR3: TGTGCCAGCAGCTTGGCCGGAAACAGGGTTGGTGGCTACACCTTC. The chain has TRBV5-4 and TRBJ1-2, with D maybe TRBD1 (6 bases). This CDR3 has 15 residues. Germline V lookup: CDR1 SGHNT, CDR2 YYREEE (reference sequence). V lost 0 bases to trimming and J lost 7 bases, with 16 bases between them.

In regard to this clone: In the same sample, other DNA sequences code for this CDR3. V is TRBV30 and J is TRBJ2-5, with 8 bases that match TRBD1. From germline, CDR1 is GTSNPN and CDR2 SVGIG (reference sequence). The CDR3 spans 13 residues. Germline trimming cut 5 bases from V and 5 bases from J; bases unmatched to any gene: 7. CDR3 DNA sequence: TGTGCCTGGTCCGCAGGGGGCCTTGAGACCCAGTACTTC. The encoded protein is CAWSAGGLETQYF.

Worth noting for this clone: The junction does not match germline at one end; this may be a read error. The genes are TRBV6-5 and TRBJ2-5; 8 nucleotides match TRBD1. This CDR3 comprises 15 residues. CDR1 is MNHEY, CDR2 SVGAGI, per germline. The CDR3 DNA follows: TGTGCCAGCAATTACAGGACAGGGTGGGGAGAGACCCAGTACTTC. It codes for CASNYRTGWGETQYF.

This rearrangement joins TRBV9 to TRBJ2-7; D call uncertain. Germline CDR1 is SGDLS and CDR2 is YYNGEE. This CDR3 is built from 17 residues. V shed 0 bases and J shed 3 bases, with 19 bases lying between them. In DNA, the CDR3 is TGTGCCAGCAGCGTAGCCCCCTTTGACGACAAACTCTACGAGCAGTACTTC. Translation: CASSVAPFDDKLYEQYF.

The chain couples TRBV30 to TRBJ2-1; 7 bases fit TRBD2. This CDR3 has 13 amino acids. CDR1 is GTSNPN and CDR2 is SVGIG in the germline V gene (reference sequence). The trim removed 0 bases at V and 11 bases at J, leaving 7 bases unmatched. DNA of the CDR3: TGTGCCTGGAGTGTACGGCTCGGGAGGAAGCAGTTCTTC. It specifies CAWSVRLGRKQFF.

This clone showed up just once. The J gene is TRBJ1-5, the V gene TRBV6-5, with TRBD1 matching over 7 bases. With V trimmed by 6 bases and J by 4 bases, 9 bases remained unmatched. This CDR3 spans 15 amino acids. Germline lookup yields CDR1 MNHEY and CDR2 SVGAGI. This CDR3 reads CASRLPGQPNQPQHF. CDR3 DNA sequence: TGTGCCAGCAGATTACCGGGACAGCCTAATCAGCCCCAGCATTTT.

The chain carries TRBV2 and TRBJ2-6; D may be TRBD2 (6 bases). V dropped 3 bases and J dropped 4 bases, with 13 bases sitting between them. Per the germline V gene, CDR1 is SNHLY and CDR2 is FYNNEI. The length of the CDR3 is 16 residues. The CDR3 DNA reads as TGTGCCAGCAGTGACGGTCGGGGGATCGGGGCCAACGTCCTGACTTTC. This encodes CASSDGRGIGANVLTF. The full variable domain, its missing parts supplied by reference TRBV2 and TRBJ2-6, is EPEVTQTPSHQVTQMGQEVILRCVPISNHLYFYWYRQILGQKVEFLVSFYNNEISEKSEIFDDQFSVERPDGSNFTLKIRSTKLEDSAMYFCASSDGRGIGANVLTFGAGSRLTVL.

V usage is TRBV2 and J usage is TRBJ1-5; no clear D gene. The CDR3 has 14 amino acids. CDR1 SNHLY and CDR2 FYNNEI come from the germline V gene. V lost 7 bases, J lost 4 bases, and 14 bases lay in between. CDR3 nucleotides: TGTGCCAGCACCAGTGGAGGTGTTAATCAGCCCCAGCATTTT. It encodes CASTSGGVNQPQHF.

This chain uses TRBV7-3 with TRBJ2-3; TRBD2 matches at 10 bases. V dropped 2 bases and J dropped 9; count of bases not matched to a gene: 11. CDR1 SGHTA and CDR2 FQGTGA come from the germline V gene. The CDR3 totals 16 residues. CDR3 DNA sequence: TGTGCCAGCAGCTTACTAGGGCTAGCGGGAGCGGGCACGCAGTATTTT. Translating it yields CASSLLGLAGAGTQYF.

The chain couples TRBV5-5 to TRBJ2-7; D not certain. Germline lookup yields CDR1 SGHKS and CDR2 YYEKEE (reference sequence). The CDR3 covers 15 residues. V gave up 0 bases and J gave up 5 bases, with 15 bases separating them. In DNA form, the CDR3 reads TGTGCCAGCAGCTTGGCACAGCTCGTATCCCACGAGCAGTACTTC. Translation gives CASSLAQLVSHEQYF.

V is TRBV28 and J is TRBJ2-5, with TRBD2 as a possible D gene (5 bases). Trimming cost V 1 base and J 5 bases, with 8 bases left between them. The CDR3 is 13 residues long. Germline-derived CDR1 and CDR2 are MDHEN and SYDVKM. CDR3 loop: CASSLFPGETQYF. The CDR3, as DNA: TGTGCCAGCAGTTTATTCCCGGGGGAGACCCAGTACTTC.

The chain joins TRBV4-2 to TRBJ2-3; TRBD2 aligns across 8 bases. V shed 3 bases, J shed 6 bases, and the junction held 11 bases outside the gene matches. This CDR3 has 16 residues. CDR1 is LGHNA and CDR2 is YNFKEQ in the germline V gene. The CDR3 sequence: CASSQPPGGGWDTQYF. The CDR3 DNA reads TGTGCCAGCAGCCAGCCCCCGGGAGGGGGGTGGGATACGCAGTATTTT.

Only a few counts were recorded for this clone. The chain couples TRBV29-1 to TRBJ1-1, with D unclear. The V gene lost 1 base and the J gene lost 1 base, with 7 bases spanning the gap. Germline loops: CDR1 SQVTM, CDR2 ANQGSEA. CDR3 size: 13 residues. The CDR3 region is CSVEAVPNTEAFF. The CDR3 DNA reads as TGCAGCGTTGAAGCGGTGCCGAACACTGAAGCTTTCTTT. Supplemented by reference TRBV29-1 and TRBJ1-1, the full variable domain reads SAVISQKPSRDICQRGTSLTIQCQVDSQVTMMFWYRQQPGQSLTLIATANQGSEATYESGFVIDKFPISRPNLTFSTLTVSNMSPEDSSIYLCSVEAVPNTEAFFGQGTRLTVV.

The chain combines TRBV5-1 with TRBJ2-5; 8 nucleotides match TRBD2. V was pared by 1 base and J by 5 bases, with 7 bases of the junction left unmatched. Looked up from germline, CDR1 is SGHRS and CDR2 is YFSETQ. This CDR3 is 15 amino acids long. The CDR3 DNA follows: TGCGCCAGCAGCTTGAACGCGGGAGGTCTGGAGACCCAGTACTTC. It is translated as CASSLNAGGLETQYF. Based on the CDR3 plus reference TRBV5-1 and TRBJ2-5, the full variable domain is KAGVTQTPRYLIKTRGQQVTLSCSPISGHRSVSWYQQTPGQGLQFLFEYFSETQRNKGNFPGRFSGRQFSNSRSEMNVSTLELGDSALYLCASSLNAGGLETQYFGPGTRLLVL.

This clone was counted only a few times. A much more abundant neighbour one base away suggests this may be a read error. Other DNA sequences in the same sample also yield this CDR3. The chain links TRBV4-2 to TRBJ2-1; no reliable D call. Trimming cost V 4 bases and J 5 bases, with 3 bases left between them. CDR1 LGHNA and CDR2 YNFKEQ come from the germline V gene. This CDR3 comprises 11 residues. Written as DNA, the CDR3 is TGTGCCAGCAGCCTTAACAATGAGCAGTTCTTC. Its protein is CASSLNNEQFF.

This chain uses TRBV5-1 with TRBJ2-1; 7 bases fit TRBD2. The trim removed 1 base at V and 5 bases at J, leaving 6 bases unmatched. CDR1 is SGHRS, CDR2 YFSETQ, per germline. This CDR3 has 15 amino acids. The DNA for the CDR3 is TGCGCCAGCAGCTTGATGGGCGGGAGCAACAATGAGCAGTTCTTC. Protein: CASSLMGGSNNEQFF.

The gene calls are TRBV29-1 and TRBJ2-2; 7 bases align to TRBD2. CDR3 length equals 14 residues. Germline V gene data show CDR1 as SQVTM and CDR2 as ANQGSEA. V lost 4 bases to trimming and J lost 6 bases; unmatched junction nucleotides: 8. CDR3: CSVGAGVKPGELFF. Here the CDR3 DNA reads TGCAGCGTTGGGGCGGGAGTCAAACCCGGGGAGCTGTTTTTT.

The DNA of the CDR3 is TGTGCCAGCAGTTTGGGACAGGGGGCCTCCCTTAGCACAGATACGCAGTATTTT. This sequence encodes CASSLGQGASLSTDTQYF. J is TRBJ2-3 and V is TRBV27, with 12 bases lining up with TRBD1. The CDR3 is made up of 18 amino acids. Trimming removed 3 bases from V and 0 bases from J; junction bases left unmatched: 7. The V gene's germline CDR1 is MNHEY and CDR2 SMNVEV (reference sequence).

This clone was seen just once. V usage is TRBV30 and J usage is TRBJ2-7, with D maybe TRBD2 (7 bases). This CDR3 is built from 14 residues. The germline V gene has CDR1 GTSNPN and CDR2 SVGIG (reference sequence). V lost 0 bases and J lost 4, with 13 bases in between. The CDR3 reads CAWSVGGALYEQYF. In DNA form, the CDR3 reads TGTGCCTGGAGTGTAGGGGGGGCGTTATACGAGCAGTACTTC.

J is TRBJ2-5 and V is TRBV6-5; D may be TRBD1 (5 bases). The CDR3 loop spans 14 amino acids. CDR1 is MNHEY, CDR2 SVGAGI, per germline. The V end lost 8 bases, the J end lost 2 bases, and 15 bases lay between the germline ends. CDR3 nucleotide sequence: TGTGCCAGCTCCCGGCCAGGGCTGCAAGAGACCCAGTACTTC. As protein: CASSRPGLQETQYF.

This clone was seen once. The rearrangement links TRBV6-6 to TRBJ1-6; 8 nucleotides line up with TRBD1. Germline-derived CDR1 and CDR2 are MNHNY and SVGAGI (reference sequence). The CDR3 runs to 14 residues. The J segment lost 6 bases and the V segment lost 6 bases, leaving 4 bases of the junction unmatched. CDR3 in amino acids: CASSPDRGNSPLHF. In DNA, the CDR3 is TGTGCCAGCAGCCCCGACAGGGGTAATTCACCCCTCCACTTT.

J is TRBJ2-1 and V is TRBV11-2; D is possibly TRBD2 (6 bases). Trimming shortened V by 2 bases and J by 4 bases, and 15 bases separated the two germline ends. The CDR3 runs 16 residues. Germline V CDR1 and CDR2: SGHAT, FQNNGV. The CDR3 reads CASSLPGAFSYNEQFF. The CDR3 bases are TGTGCCAGCAGCTTACCGGGAGCCTTTTCTTACAATGAGCAGTTCTTC.

A word on this clone: Distinct nucleotide sequences in the sample also encode this CDR3. This chain joins TRBV18 and TRBJ1-1, with 9 bases fitting TRBD1. J lost 2 bases, V lost 6 bases, and 4 bases had no gene match. Germline CDR1 KGHSH, CDR2 LQKENI. There are 14 residues in the CDR3. CDR3 amino acids: CASSPTGGNTEAFF. In nucleotides, the CDR3 is TGTGCCAGCTCTCCTACAGGGGGCAACACTGAAGCTTTCTTT.

CDR3 nucleotide sequence: TGTGCCAGCCTTGATGGGGACAGCACTTCCCACCTCTATGGCTACACCTTC. Its protein product is CASLDGDSTSHLYGYTF. The chain uses TRBV19 and TRBJ1-2, with 7 bases lining up with TRBD1. This CDR3 has 17 residues. The germline V gene encodes CDR1 LNHDA and CDR2 SQIVND (reference sequence). V shed 9 bases and J 4 bases; nucleotides not matched to a gene: 20. Based on the CDR3 plus reference TRBV19 and TRBJ1-2, the full variable domain is DGGITQSPKYLFRKEGQNVTLSCEQNLNHDAMYWYRQDPGQGLRLIYYSQIVNDFQKGDIAEGYSVSREKKESFPLTVTSAQKNPTAFYLCASLDGDSTSHLYGYTFGSGTRLTVV.